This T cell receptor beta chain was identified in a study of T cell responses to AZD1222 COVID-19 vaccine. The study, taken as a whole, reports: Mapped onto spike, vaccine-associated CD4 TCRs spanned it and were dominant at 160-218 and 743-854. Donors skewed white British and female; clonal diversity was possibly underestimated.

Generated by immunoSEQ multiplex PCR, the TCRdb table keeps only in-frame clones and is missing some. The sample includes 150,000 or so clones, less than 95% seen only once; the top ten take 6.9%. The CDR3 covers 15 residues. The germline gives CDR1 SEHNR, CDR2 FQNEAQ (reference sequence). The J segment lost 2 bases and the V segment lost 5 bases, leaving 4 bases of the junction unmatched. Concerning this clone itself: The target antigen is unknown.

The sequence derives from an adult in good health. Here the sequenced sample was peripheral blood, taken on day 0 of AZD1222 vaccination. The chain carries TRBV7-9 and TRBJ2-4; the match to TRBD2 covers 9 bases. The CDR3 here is CASSEAGGTKNIQYF. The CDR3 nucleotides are TGTGCCAGCAGCGAAGCGGGGGGTACCAAAAACATTCAGTACTTC.